These 4 T cell receptor beta chains were all obtained from the same sample, sequenced in a study of blood T cell repertoires in COVID-19. Clones were read by immunoSEQ multiplex PCR, and TCRdb kept only the in-frame ones, dropping some. Of approximately 160,000 clones in the sample, 81% were seen once. Sequencing was carried out using peripheral blood. These receptors were taken from a man in his sixties with active or convalescent COVID-19.

J is TRBJ2-3 and V is TRBV5-1; a possible D gene is TRBD1 (6 bases). CDR1 is SGHRS and CDR2 is YFSETQ in the germline V gene. Trimming stripped 1 base from V and 6 bases from J, with 12 bases between. This CDR3 has 14 amino acids. CDR3 nucleotide sequence: TGCGCCAGCAGCTTGCAACAGGGCAGGGATACGCAGTATTTT. Translated, it gives CASSLQQGRDTQYF. The full variable domain, with the rest looked up from reference TRBV5-1 and TRBJ2-3, is KAGVTQTPRYLIKTRGQQVTLSCSPISGHRSVSWYQQTPGQGLQFLFEYFSETQRNKGNFPGRFSGRQFSNSRSEMNVSTLELGDSALYLCASSLQQGRDTQYFGPGTRLTVL.

The chain joins TRBV6-5 to TRBJ2-2; a possible D gene is TRBD2 (6 bases). Trimming pared 4 bases from V and 8 bases from J, leaving 8 bases between. Germline V gene lookup returns CDR1 MNHEY and CDR2 SVGAGI. This CDR3 has 12 residues. The CDR3 DNA reads TGTGCCAGCAGTTGGAGGGCTGGGGAGCTGTTTTTT. It specifies CASSWRAGELFF.

There are a few counts of this clone. The rearrangement uses TRBV19 and TRBJ1-6, with TRBD1 matching 9 bases. The CDR3 spans 15 residues. Trimming at V came to 5 bases and at J to 7 bases, leaving 6 bases not matched to a gene. CDR1 LNHDA and CDR2 SQIVND come from the germline V gene (reference sequence). CDR3 bases: TGTGCCAGTAGTCTCAGACAGGGGGGAAATTCACCCCTCCACTTT. Amino acids: CASSLRQGGNSPLHF.

The J gene is TRBJ2-5, the V gene TRBV29-1; 12 nucleotides line up with TRBD2. The CDR3 sequence is 16 residues long. J was trimmed by 5 bases and V by 4 bases; bases with no gene match: 11. The V gene's germline CDR1 is SQVTM and CDR2 ANQGSEA. The DNA of the CDR3 is TGCAGCGTTGCCTACACTAGCGGGAGGACCGGGGAGACCCAGTACTTC. It codes for CSVAYTSGRTGETQYF.